The sample holds a few counts of the clone carrying this TCR beta chain. The source of the sample is a study of T-cell reconstitution after alpha-beta-depleted transplantation in children. Unique molecular identifiers were used in preparing the TCRbeta library. Via MiXCR, TCRdb re-called the PCR reads, giving one row per CDR3 protein. Of over 400,000 distinct CDR3 sequences listed, around 13% are singletons. V shed 0 bases and J shed 9 bases, with 15 bases lying between them. The germline V gene encodes CDR1 MNHEY and CDR2 SVGEGT. CDR3 length: 15 residues. The chain recombines TRBV6-2 or TRBV6-3 with TRBJ2-1; maybe TRBD1 (6 bases). This receptor was identified in a human donor who donated a stem cell graft to a child with combined immunodeficiency. Sample: PBMCs from the stem cell graft donor, taken from the stem cell graft. CDR3 sequence: CASSYSRGQPAEQFF. The DNA for the CDR3 is TGTGCCAGCAGTTACTCTAGGGGACAACCGGCTGAGCAGTTCTTC.